This record looks at one T cell receptor beta chain sequence and its context. The protocol was immunoSEQ multiplex PCR, while the TCRdb copy is restricted to in-frame clones and leaves out a portion. The sample includes more than 95,000 clones, roughly four fifths seen only once; the top ten take around 2.5%. This sample is part of a study of blood T cell repertoires in COVID-19. The source of this sequence is a man aged 50 or older with acute or convalescent COVID-19. The sequencing sample was made of peripheral blood.

Written as DNA, the CDR3 is TGTGCCAGCAGCCAAGATCGGCTAGCGGGATCGTTTGATAGCACAGATACGCAGTATTTT. This translates into CASSQDRLAGSFDSTDTQYF. The chain carries TRBV4-2 and TRBJ2-3, with 9 bases fitting TRBD2. The CDR3 loop spans 20 amino acids. CDR1 and CDR2 (germline): LGHNA, YNFKEQ. J was trimmed by 0 bases and V by 0 bases; bases with no gene match: 13.